The source of this TCR beta chain is a study of cytomegalovirus exposure and HLA in healthy donors. The wider study: An early data release held some 85 million unique TCRs from HLA-typed donors.

Study results and limitations: Sequencing artifact likely explains a cluster of highly shared sequence variants. A later look showed TCR association rates differing by HLA locus, highest for DRB1 and lowest for HLA-C.

Looked up from germline, CDR1 is SGHRS and CDR2 is YFSETQ. This CDR3 has 17 residues. Losses at the gene ends were 0 bases for V and 4 bases for J; bases not matched to a gene: 11. It was with 60 Vbeta and 13 Jbeta primers that the PCR ran. Methods used by the authors: Unique TCR beta chains numbered roughly 83 million in a later analysis, with roughly 10 million shared. TCRdb keeps only in-frame clones here, not all; method: immunoSEQ multiplex PCR. V and J calls and clone size follow that table, whereas D and trimming were derived from the DNA. Among 110,000 to 150,000 clones listed, roughly 74% were seen once. As for this clone: What it recognizes is unknown.

The TCR originated in a man between 40 and 49 years old in good health and CMV-seronegative. V and J are TRBV5-1 and TRBJ2-3; 7 nucleotides agree with TRBD1. Sequencing used PBMCs. The CDR3 here is CASSLGEGALIPDTQYF. CDR3 nucleotide sequence: TGCGCCAGCAGCTTGGGCGAGGGGGCTCTGATCCCAGATACGCAGTATTTT.